This passage covers 30 T cell receptor beta chains from one sample sequenced in a study of blood T cell repertoires in COVID-19. Generated by immunoSEQ multiplex PCR, the TCRdb table keeps only in-frame clones and is missing some. Counted here are 200,000 to 250,000 clones, almost 90% occurring once; the ten biggest clones make up about 15%. Sequenced input: PBMCs or T cells enriched from blood (not recorded which). These receptors originate from a woman between 45 and 65 years old with acute COVID-19.

This clone was seen at least ten times. The V and J genes are TRBV5-4 and TRBJ1-1; D is perhaps TRBD1 (5 bases). CDR1 is SGHNT and CDR2 is YYREEE in the germline V gene (reference sequence). The CDR3 consists of 14 residues. V was cut by 0 bases and J by 1 base, with 7 bases left in between. The CDR3 is CASSLDRTNTEAFF. The CDR3 DNA sequence: TGTGCCAGCAGCTTGGACAGGACGAACACTGAAGCTTTCTTT.

The chain recombines TRBV3-1 (or the pseudogene TRBV3-2) with TRBJ2-1, with 15 bases matching TRBD2. The CDR3 loop spans 17 amino acids. Germline V lookup: CDR1 LGHDT, CDR2 YNNKEL (reference sequence). V dropped 2 bases and J dropped 4; count of bases not matched to a gene: 3. CDR3 DNA sequence: TGTGCCAGCAGCCAACCGGGACTAGCGGGAGGATACAATGAGCAGTTCTTC. It yields the protein CASSQPGLAGGYNEQFF.

This clone occurred a few times. This chain joins TRBV19 and TRBJ1-1; D possibly corresponds to TRBD1 (5 bases). Germline V lookup: CDR1 LNHDA, CDR2 SQIVND (reference sequence). The CDR3 runs to 14 residues. Trimming took off 5 bases at V and 0 bases at J, with 10 bases between the two ends. Here the CDR3 DNA reads TGTGCCAGTAGTGCAGGGCGGTTGAACACTGAAGCTTTCTTT. Translating gives CASSAGRLNTEAFF.

The V and J genes are TRBV27 and TRBJ2-7, with 9 bases identical to TRBD2. After removal of 5 bases from V and 6 bases from J, the junction contained 5 bases not matched to a gene. Looked up from germline, CDR1 is MNHEY and CDR2 is SMNVEV (reference sequence). The CDR3 contains 13 residues. Here the CDR3 reads CASSDGLATEQYF. The CDR3 bases are TGTGCCAGCAGTGACGGACTAGCGACCGAGCAGTACTTC.

This rearrangement joins TRBV28 to TRBJ2-7; no definite D call. Germline CDR1 is MDHEN and CDR2 is SYDVKM. V was shortened by 5 bases and J by 0 bases, with 11 bases between the two germline ends. This CDR3 region has 14 residues. CDR3 residues: CASSEYGPSYEQYF. In DNA, the CDR3 is TGTGCCAGCAGTGAATATGGCCCCTCCTACGAGCAGTACTTC.

V usage is TRBV28 and J usage is TRBJ1-5, with 12 bases lining up with TRBD1. The trim removed 4 bases at V and 2 bases at J, leaving 6 bases unmatched. The CDR3 has 17 residues. Germline V gene lookup returns CDR1 MDHEN and CDR2 SYDVKM. In nucleotides, the CDR3 is TGTGCCAGCAGTTCGGGACAGGGGGCCGTTGGCAATCAGCCCCAGCATTTT. It is translated as CASSSGQGAVGNQPQHF.

This clone showed up just a few times. The chain has TRBV5-1 and TRBJ2-1; D is possibly TRBD1 (5 bases). The CDR3 runs 14 residues. Germline lookup yields CDR1 SGHRS and CDR2 YFSETQ. Trimming removed 4 bases at V and 0 bases at J, with 8 bases between. The CDR3 loop reads CASSRGSSYNEQFF. Here the CDR3 DNA reads TGCGCCAGCAGCAGGGGTAGCTCCTACAATGAGCAGTTCTTC.

This chain joins TRBV9 and TRBJ2-7; D possibly corresponds to TRBD2 (6 bases). The ends were cut back, 4 bases at V and 5 bases at J, with 22 bases in the middle. Germline loops: CDR1 SGDLS, CDR2 YYNGEE. The CDR3 consists of 16 residues. The chain's CDR3 is CASSHRPGTDDDEQYF. As DNA, the CDR3 is TGTGCCAGCAGCCACCGGCCCGGGACTGACGATGACGAGCAGTACTTC.

The rearrangement links TRBV7-3 to TRBJ1-3; no clear D gene. With 5 bases removed from V and 2 bases from J, the gap between germline ends came to 10 bases. This CDR3 contains 14 residues. Germline V gene sequence: CDR1 SGHTA, CDR2 FQGTGA. The CDR3 coding sequence is TGTGCCAGCAGCCCCGACTTCACTGGAAACACCATATATTTT. Its protein is CASSPDFTGNTIYF. Using reference TRBV7-3 and TRBJ1-3 for the parts outside the CDR3, the full variable domain is GAGVSQTPSNKVTEKGKYVELRCDPISGHTALYWYRQSLGQGPEFLIYFQGTGAADDSGLPNDRFFAVRPEGSVSTLKIQRTERGDSAVYLCASSPDFTGNTIYFGEGSWLTVV.

Comment on this clone: Other DNA sequences of this sample code for an identical CDR3. The rearrangement joins TRBV24-1 to TRBJ2-1; tentative D call: TRBD2 (5 bases). The germline V gene encodes CDR1 KGHDR and CDR2 SFDVKD. CDR3 length: 16 amino acids. Trimming took 0 bases from V and 4 from J, leaving 12 bases between them. The CDR3 loop is CATSDLPSGPYNEQFF. CDR3 bases: TGTGCCACCAGTGATTTGCCGAGCGGACCTTACAATGAGCAGTTCTTC.

This rearrangement joins TRBV7-2 to TRBJ1-1; the D is unclear. In germline, CDR1 is SGHTA, CDR2 FQGNSA. The CDR3 is 14 residues long. V was cut by 0 bases and J by 2 bases, with 7 bases left in between. CDR3 coding DNA: TGTGCCAGCAGCTTAGCAGGGAGCAACACTGAAGCTTTCTTT. This gives the protein CASSLAGSNTEAFF.

CDR3 loop: CASRDPRGRDYGYTF. As DNA, the CDR3 is TGTGCCAGTAGGGACCCCAGGGGGCGCGACTATGGCTACACCTTC. The V gene is TRBV19, the J gene TRBJ1-2, with 8 bases aligning to TRBD1. The V gene's germline CDR1 is LNHDA and CDR2 SQIVND (reference sequence). Trimming removed 6 bases from V and 3 bases from J; junction bases left unmatched: 9. The CDR3 sequence is 15 residues long. Looking up the rest from reference TRBV19 and TRBJ1-2 gives the full variable domain: DGGITQSPKYLFRKEGQNVTLSCEQNLNHDAMYWYRQDPGQGLRLIYYSQIVNDFQKGDIAEGYSVSREKKESFPLTVTSAQKNPTAFYLCASRDPRGRDYGYTFGSGTRLTVV.

In DNA, the CDR3 is TGTGCCAGTAGTAGCGGGAGAGGTTATGACACCGGGGAGCTGTTTTTT. Translating gives CASSSGRGYDTGELFF. V usage is TRBV19 and J usage is TRBJ2-2; 7 bases fit TRBD2. Germline V gives CDR1 LNHDA, CDR2 SQIVND (reference sequence). The ends lost 4 bases at V and 3 bases at J; junction bases unmatched: 8. This CDR3 is built from 16 residues. The full variable domain, its missing parts supplied by reference TRBV19 and TRBJ2-2, is DGGITQSPKYLFRKEGQNVTLSCEQNLNHDAMYWYRQDPGQGLRLIYYSQIVNDFQKGDIAEGYSVSREKKESFPLTVTSAQKNPTAFYLCASSSGRGYDTGELFFGEGSRLTVL.

The gene calls are TRBV12-3 or TRBV12-4 and TRBJ1-2; 10 positions match TRBD1. V lost 5 bases to trimming and J lost 8 bases; unmatched junction nucleotides: 5. This CDR3 has 13 residues. The CDR3 DNA sequence: TGTGCCAGCAGTCCGGGACAGGGGTCGGGCTACACCTTC. Translation gives CASSPGQGSGYTF.

This chain joins TRBV5-1 and TRBJ1-3; D remains unclear. Germline V gene data show CDR1 as SGHRS and CDR2 as YFSETQ. V lost 2 bases and J lost 3, with 6 bases in between. The CDR3 has 13 residues. The CDR3 region is CASSFEGGNTIYF. CDR3 coding DNA: TGCGCCAGCAGCTTTGAGGGTGGAAACACCATATATTTT.

This clone appeared once. This chain links TRBV4-1 with TRBJ2-7; 9 bases line up with TRBD2. Germline values: CDR1 MGHRA, CDR2 YSYEKL. The CDR3 consists of 15 residues. V trimming: 1 base; J trimming: 2 bases; junction bases outside the gene matches: 3. This CDR3 is CASSQGLADAYEQYF. The DNA of the CDR3 is TGCGCCAGCAGCCAAGGACTAGCGGACGCCTACGAGCAGTACTTC.

The chain uses TRBV19 and TRBJ1-5; 7 nucleotides align to TRBD1. Trimming at V came to 6 bases and at J to 2 bases, leaving 7 bases not matched to a gene. The CDR3 has 15 amino acids. In germline, CDR1 is LNHDA, CDR2 SQIVND (reference sequence). The DNA of the CDR3 is TGTGCCAGTAGCCGAGACAGGGCCGGCAATCAGCCCCAGCATTTT. Translating it yields CASSRDRAGNQPQHF.

J is TRBJ1-1 and V is TRBV14, with 7 bases fitting TRBD1. The junction had 10 bases not matched to a gene; V was cut back by 6 bases and J by 6 bases. The CDR3 length is 14 residues. CDR1 and CDR2 (germline): SGHDN, FVKESK. The chain's CDR3 is CASSPRQGFSEAFF. The CDR3 region has the DNA TGTGCCAGCAGTCCAAGACAGGGTTTTTCTGAAGCTTTCTTT. Based on the CDR3 plus reference TRBV14 and TRBJ1-1, the full variable domain is EAGVTQFPSHSVIEKGQTVTLRCDPISGHDNLYWYRRVMGKEIKFLLHFVKESKQDESGMPNNRFLAERTGGTYSTLKVQPAELEDSGVYFCASSPRQGFSEAFFGQGTRLTVV.

This clone was observed a few times. The chain joins TRBV7-2 to TRBJ1-5, with 9 positions matching TRBD1. The V and J ends lost 0 bases and 1 base, in that order; junction bases with no gene match: 1. This CDR3 has 16 amino acids. Germline V gene lookup returns CDR1 SGHTA and CDR2 FQGNSA. CDR3 sequence (DNA): TGTGCCAGCAGCTTAGCTGGGACAGGGAGCAATCAGCCCCAGCATTTT. Amino acid sequence: CASSLAGTGSNQPQHF.

The chain couples TRBV7-8 to TRBJ2-3, with 14 nucleotides matching TRBD2. The CDR3 is 18 amino acids. The germline V gene has CDR1 SGHVS and CDR2 FQNEAQ. After removal of 4 bases from V and 4 bases from J, the junction contained 10 bases not matched to a gene. The DNA for the CDR3 is TGTGCCAGCAGCTCCGGCCCAGGGACTAGCGGGAGAGCAGATACGCAGTATTTT. It is translated as CASSSGPGTSGRADTQYF.

This chain connects TRBV28 to TRBJ2-2, with 8 bases that match TRBD2. Germline CDR1 MDHEN, CDR2 SYDVKM. Trimming cost V 7 bases and J 9 bases; bases outside gene matches: 7. The CDR3 totals 13 residues. The CDR3 DNA is TGTGCCAGCAACGGGAGGGCAAGGAGGGAGCTGTTTTTT. It is translated as CASNGRARRELFF.

V gene TRBV28 combines with J gene TRBJ1-6; D gene uncertain. Trimming pared 10 bases from V and 0 bases from J, leaving 10 bases between. Germline CDR1 and CDR2: MDHEN and SYDVKM. The CDR3 spans 14 residues. The CDR3 here is CATTSNSYNSPLHF. The CDR3 coding sequence is TGTGCCACCACAAGTAACTCCTATAATTCACCCCTCCACTTT.

This chain uses TRBV10-1 with TRBJ2-7; D not resolved. This CDR3 region has 14 residues. Trimming took 3 bases from V and 3 from J, leaving 12 bases between them. The germline CDR1 and CDR2 sequences are WNHNN and SYGVQD (reference sequence). The CDR3 sequence: CASSDASGDYEQYF. The CDR3 region has the DNA TGCGCCAGCAGTGATGCGTCAGGCGACTACGAGCAGTACTTC.

The chain links TRBV25-1 to TRBJ1-6, with TRBD1 as a possible D gene (5 bases). CDR1 and CDR2 (germline): MGHDK, SYGVNS. The CDR3 runs to 14 residues. The V end was cut by 5 bases, the J end by 3 bases, with 8 bases between. This chain's CDR3 is CASSTGSYNSPLHF. In DNA, the CDR3 is TGTGCCAGCAGTACAGGCAGCTATAATTCACCCCTCCACTTT.

This chain links TRBV19 with TRBJ1-5; TRBD1 might be the D (6 bases). Per germline, CDR1 LNHDA and CDR2 SQIVND (reference sequence). V was clipped by 5 bases and J by 2 bases, with 13 bases between them. The CDR3 has 15 amino acids. The CDR3: CASSLMAGGNQPQHF. Written as DNA, the CDR3 is TGTGCCAGTAGTTTAATGGCAGGGGGCAATCAGCCCCAGCATTTT.

The genes are TRBV27 and TRBJ2-2; 10 nucleotides align to TRBD2. Germline V CDR1 and CDR2: MNHEY, SMNVEV (reference sequence). V lost 3 bases to trimming and J lost 3 bases; unmatched junction nucleotides: 4. The CDR3 contains 16 residues. The CDR3: CASSFASGSYTGELFF. The CDR3, as DNA: TGTGCCAGCAGTTTTGCTAGCGGGAGTTACACCGGGGAGCTGTTTTTT.

CDR3 DNA: TGTGCCAGCAGCTCGCGGGGACAGGGGAACATTCAGTACTTC. It translates to CASSSRGQGNIQYF. V and J are TRBV5-4 and TRBJ2-4; 10 bases line up with TRBD1. The trim removed 3 bases at V and 7 bases at J, leaving 4 bases unmatched. This CDR3 region has 14 residues. Germline CDR1 reads SGHNT; CDR2 reads YYREEE (reference sequence).

The genes are TRBV28 and TRBJ2-3; TRBD2 agrees at 9 bases. The V gene end was trimmed by 0 bases and the J gene end by 0 bases; junction bases not matched to a gene: 7. This CDR3 comprises 18 residues. CDR1 is MDHEN, CDR2 SYDVKM, per germline. The chain's CDR3 is CASSLWGLAASSTDTQYF. The CDR3 coding sequence is TGTGCCAGCAGTTTATGGGGACTAGCAGCGTCTAGCACAGATACGCAGTATTTT.

The chain joins TRBV27 to TRBJ1-1; D is undetermined. The CDR3 is made up of 14 amino acids. The V gene's germline CDR1 is MNHEY and CDR2 SMNVEV (reference sequence). The V gene lost 5 bases and the J gene lost 7 bases, with 17 bases spanning the gap. The CDR3 sequence is CASSPRLLSLEAFF. The CDR3 DNA sequence: TGTGCCAGCAGTCCCCGTTTACTGAGCCTTGAAGCTTTCTTT.

The chain uses TRBV4-1 and TRBJ2-3; 7 positions match TRBD1. Unmatched junction bases numbered 9, after V lost 5 bases and J lost 4 bases. CDR3 size: 15 residues. Germline V CDR1 and CDR2: MGHRA, YSYEKL. The CDR3 DNA reads TGCGCCAGCAGCTTCCGACAGGGTGGTGCAGATACGCAGTATTTT. This gives the protein CASSFRQGGADTQYF.